These T cell receptor beta chains were read from a single sample in a study of cytomegalovirus exposure and HLA in healthy donors. Using immunoSEQ multiplex PCR, the repertoire was profiled, and TCRdb retains in-frame clones only, with some absent. This sample carries some 250,000 clones, about 81% of them seen once, and the ten largest clones take 5% to 6.5%. The sequenced sample consisted of PBMCs. These receptor sequences come from a woman aged 35 to 49 in good health and CMV-seropositive. Both conserved end residues are part of each CDR3. A D gene is named only where the DNA matches it firmly. Expanded clones are given a class, and other clones once, few, many or no size at all.

TRBJ1-4 | NA | TRBV5-5 | NA | CASSPRAHTEEKLFF | TGTGCCAGCAGCCCGAGGGCACATACCGAGGAAAAACTGTTTTTT
TRBJ2-2 | NA | TRBV5-4 | TRBD2 | CASSLASGRAEGGELFF | TGTGCCAGCAGCTTGGCTAGCGGGAGGGCCGAGGGCGGGGAGCTGTTTTTT
TRBJ2-7 | NA | TRBV5-1 | TRBD1 | CASSFGTGYEQYF | TGCGCCAGCAGCTTCGGGACAGGCTACGAGCAGTACTTC
TRBJ1-3 | NA | TRBV5-8 | TRBD1 | CASSGTGGSGNTIYF | TGTGCCAGCAGCGGAACAGGGGGCTCTGGAAACACCATATATTTT
TRBJ1-2 | few | TRBV6-5 | TRBD1 | CASSKGDRGASGYTF | TGTGCCAGCAGCAAAGGGGACAGAGGGGCCTCCGGCTACACCTTC
TRBJ2-1 | NA | TRBV6-5 | TRBD2 | CASRTGTSGRYEQFF | TGTGCCAGCAGGACCGGGACTAGCGGGAGATATGAGCAGTTCTTC
TRBJ1-4 | few | TRBV19 | TRBD1 | CATRGTGNEKLFF | TGTGCCACCAGGGGGACAGGGAATGAAAAACTGTTTTTT
TRBJ2-1 | NA | TRBV5-6 | TRBD1 | CASSITGGNEQFF | TGTGCCAGCAGTATTACAGGGGGCAATGAGCAGTTCTTC
TRBJ2-7 | NA | TRBV6-4 | TRBD2 | CASSDSISDTSGLTYEQYF | TGTGCCAGCAGTGACTCGATTTCGGATACTAGCGGCCTTACCTACGAGCAGTACTTC
TRBJ1-1 | few | TRBV5-4 | NA | CASSLIGYGDTEAFF | TGTGCCAGCAGCTTGATCGGCTACGGGGACACTGAAGCTTTCTTT
TRBJ2-1 | NA | TRBV2 | TRBD2 | CASSRTSGNYNEQFF | TGTGCCAGCAGTCGGACTAGCGGGAACTACAATGAGCAGTTCTTC
TRBJ1-1 | NA | TRBV30 | NA | CAWRASGEAFF | TGTGCCTGGAGGGCGTCGGGAGAAGCTTTCTTT
TRBJ2-1 | NA | TRBV29-1 | TRBD1 | CSAGQASYNEQFF | TGCAGCGCGGGACAGGCTTCCTACAATGAGCAGTTCTTC
TRBJ2-7 | NA | TRBV7-9 | TRBD2 | CASSPRTSIHEQYF | TGTGCCAGCAGCCCGCGGACTAGTATCCACGAGCAGTACTTC
TRBJ1-4 | NA | TRBV27 | NA | CASSLEWGGEKLFF | TGTGCCAGCAGTTTAGAATGGGGGGGGGAAAAACTGTTTTTT
TRBJ1-2 | NA | TRBV28 | TRBD1 | CASTWRTGQGYTF | TGTGCCAGCACCTGGCGGACAGGGCAAGGCTACACCTTC
TRBJ1-2 | NA | TRBV4-3 | TRBD1 | CASSQEGQVAYGYTF | TGCGCCAGCAGCCAAGAGGGACAGGTGGCCTATGGCTACACCTTC
TRBJ1-2 | few | TRBV10-3 | TRBD1 | CAISDTGAAEDGYTF | TGTGCCATCAGTGACACAGGGGCAGCAGAGGATGGCTACACCTTC
TRBJ2-5 | NA | TRBV15 | NA | CATSRGGLGETQYF | TGTGCCACCAGCAGAGGGGGCTTAGGGGAGACCCAGTACTTC
TRBJ1-1 | NA | TRBV18 | NA | CASSPQQGRRESEAFF | TGTGCCAGCTCACCTCAGCAGGGGCGAAGGGAGTCTGAAGCTTTCTTT
TRBJ1-2 | once | TRBV6-5 | TRBD1 | CASRQGRDYGYTF | TGTGCCAGCCGACAGGGGAGGGACTATGGCTACACCTTC
TRBJ1-2 | NA | TRBV6-5 | NA | CASSQAGHGYTF | TGTGCCAGCAGTCAGGCTGGTCATGGCTACACCTTC
TRBJ2-3 | NA | TRBV7-2 | TRBD2 | CASSPGGTGRTQYF | TGTGCCAGCAGCCCCGGGGGGACGGGTAGGACGCAGTATTTT
TRBJ2-3 | NA | TRBV29-1 | NA | CSAQNTDTQYF | TGCAGCGCCCAGAACACAGATACGCAGTATTTT
TRBJ2-5 | once | TRBV6-5 | NA | CASCQDGDGFRQYF | TGTGCCAGCTGCCAAGACGGGGATGGGTTTCGACAGTACTTC
TRBJ2-3 | NA | TRBV30 | NA | CAWSIGADTQYF | TGTGCCTGGAGTATAGGAGCAGATACGCAGTATTTT
TRBJ2-3 | NA | TRBV27 | NA | CASSLRDTQYF | TGTGCCAGCAGTTTACGGGATACGCAGTATTTT
TRBJ2-1 | NA | TRBV6-5 | TRBD1 | CASRGDSPYNEQFF | TGTGCCAGCAGGGGGGACAGCCCCTACAATGAGCAGTTCTTC
TRBJ1-2 | NA | TRBV7-9 | NA | CSSSLQALGYTF | TGTTCCAGCAGCTTACAGGCTCTTGGCTACACCTTC
TRBJ1-3 | few | TRBV18 | NA | CASSPDGRAIYF | TGTGCCAGCTCACCTGATGGGAGGGCCATATATTTT
TRBJ2-1 | NA | TRBV6-5 | TRBD1 | CASSYSGQAGNNEQFF | TGTGCCAGCAGTTATTCGGGACAGGCTGGTAACAATGAGCAGTTCTTC
TRBJ2-7 | NA | TRBV11-3 | TRBD1 | CASSLTRGRGYEQYF | TGTGCCAGCAGCTTAACCAGGGGGCGCGGGTACGAGCAGTACTTC
TRBJ1-4 | NA | TRBV4-2 | TRBD1 | CASSPGTGDEKLFF | TGTGCCAGCAGCCCCGGGACAGGGGATGAAAAACTGTTTTTT
TRBJ2-5 | NA | TRBV27 | TRBD2 | CASSLLEGLAGAQETQYF | TGTGCCAGCAGTTTATTGGAAGGGCTAGCGGGGGCTCAAGAGACCCAGTACTTC
TRBJ2-7 | NA | TRBV5-5 | TRBD1 | CASSYQPGQVSYEQYF | TGTGCCAGCAGCTACCAACCGGGACAGGTATCCTACGAGCAGTACTTC
TRBJ2-1 | NA | TRBV7-6 | TRBD2 | CASSLARVAGGYSLYNEQFF | TGTGCCAGCAGCTTAGCTAGGGTAGCGGGAGGCTATTCCTTATACAATGAGCAGTTCTTC
TRBJ2-5 | NA | TRBV4-3 | NA | CASSQDPGVGTQYF | TGCGCCAGCAGCCAAGATCCGGGGGTTGGGACCCAGTACTTC
TRBJ1-5 | NA | TRBV19 | TRBD1 | CASSQPGQGAWSNQPQHF | TGTGCCAGTAGTCAACCGGGACAGGGTGCGTGGAGCAATCAGCCCCAGCATTTT
TRBJ2-2 | NA | TRBV5-6 | NA | CASISGTRVNTGELFF | TGTGCCAGCATCTCCGGGACAAGAGTTAACACCGGGGAGCTGTTTTTT
TRBJ2-7 | NA | TRBV4-1 | TRBD1 | CASSQDGTGTTYEQYF | TGCGCCAGCAGCCAAGATGGGACAGGGACGACCTACGAGCAGTACTTC
TRBJ2-7 | NA | TRBV19 | TRBD1 | CASSIFRDSSYEQYF | TGTGCCAGTAGTATCTTCCGGGACAGCTCCTACGAGCAGTACTTC
TRBJ2-5 | NA | TRBV4-1 | NA | CASRQGFQETQYF | TGCGCCAGCAGGCAGGGGTTCCAAGAGACCCAGTACTTC
TRBJ1-1 | NA | TRBV30 | NA | CAWSVPGRYSEAFF | TGTGCCTGGAGTGTACCTGGCAGGTATTCTGAAGCTTTCTTT
TRBJ2-1 | NA | TRBV16 | NA | CASSQGTGLMNEQFF | TGTGCCAGCAGCCAAGGTACAGGGTTGATGAATGAGCAGTTCTTC
TRBJ2-1 | NA | TRBV7-6 | TRBD2 | CASSLVGGFFNEQFF | TGTGCCAGCAGCTTAGTCGGGGGGTTTTTCAATGAGCAGTTCTTC
TRBJ1-1 | NA | TRBV7-9 | NA | CASSPRPNTEAFF | TGTGCCAGCAGCCCGCGCCCTAACACTGAAGCTTTCTTT
TRBJ1-2 | NA | TRBV7-2 | TRBD1 | CASSPGQGGTYGYTF | TGTGCCAGCAGCCCAGGACAGGGGGGGACCTATGGCTACACCTTC
TRBJ2-7 | NA | TRBV6-1 | NA | CASSLVSYEQYF | TGTGCCAGCAGTCTTGTATCTTACGAGCAGTACTTC
TRBJ2-1 | NA | TRBV27 | NA | CASSRPDGAEQFF | TGTGCCAGCAGCAGGCCCGACGGCGCGGAGCAGTTCTTC
TRBJ1-2 | NA | TRBV30 | NA | CAWTPGAGRGYTF | TGTGCCTGGACCCCAGGGGCAGGGAGAGGCTACACCTTC
TRBJ2-7 | NA | TRBV2 | TRBD1 | CASSDRGDRGNEQYF | TGTGCCAGCAGCGACAGAGGGGACAGGGGAAACGAGCAGTACTTC
TRBJ2-7 | NA | TRBV30 | NA | CAWSDNYEQYF | TGTGCCTGGAGTGATAACTACGAGCAGTACTTC
TRBJ2-3 | NA | TRBV4-1 | TRBD1 | CASRTGGADTQYF | TGCGCCAGCAGAACAGGGGGCGCAGATACGCAGTATTTT
TRBJ1-1 | NA | TRBV20-1 | TRBD1 | CSALTGGAAFF | TGCAGTGCATTGACAGGGGGCGCAGCTTTCTTT